The clone carrying this T cell receptor beta chain has only a few counts. The CDR3 runs to 14 residues. Germline V gene lookup returns CDR1 MNHEY and CDR2 SVGAGI. V gave up 7 bases and J gave up 6 bases; unmatched junction bases: 4. The data were obtained in a study of blood T cell repertoires in COVID-19. In the study overall: Samples representing acute and convalescent COVID-19 were sourced from the United States, Italy and Spain.

Assay: immunoSEQ multiplex PCR; the TCRdb copy retains only in-frame clones and omits some. The sample includes hundreds of thousands of clones, roughly 80% seen only once; the top ten take more than 9%. Input material: peripheral blood. The rearrangement links TRBV6-5 to TRBJ2-1, with TRBD2 matching over 12 bases. The TCR originated in a woman of 80 years or more with acute or convalescent COVID-19. The CDR3: CASTTSGGINEQFF. DNA for the CDR3: TGTGCCAGCACCACTAGCGGGGGGATCAATGAGCAGTTCTTC.